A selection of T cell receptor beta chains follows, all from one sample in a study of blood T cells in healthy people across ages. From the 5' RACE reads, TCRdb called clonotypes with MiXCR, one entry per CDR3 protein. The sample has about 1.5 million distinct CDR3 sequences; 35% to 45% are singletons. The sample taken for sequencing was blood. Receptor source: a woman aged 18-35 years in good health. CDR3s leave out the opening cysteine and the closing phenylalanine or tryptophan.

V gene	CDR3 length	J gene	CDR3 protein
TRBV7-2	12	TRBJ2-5	ASSLMGGQETQY
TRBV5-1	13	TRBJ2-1	ASSLYLGGNNEQF
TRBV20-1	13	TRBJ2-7	SASLRTLPRYEQY
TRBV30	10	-	AWSVQGTEQY
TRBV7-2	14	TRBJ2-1	ASSVGTSGSNYEQF
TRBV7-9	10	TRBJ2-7	SSSSGGYEQY
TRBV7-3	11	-	ASSQSGIYEQY
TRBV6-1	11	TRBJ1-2	TSSVQVPDSYT
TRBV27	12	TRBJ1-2	ASSFHRDYQGYT
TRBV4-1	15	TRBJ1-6	ASSQVPRTDYNSPLH
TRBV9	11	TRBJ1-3	ASSPQAGNTIY
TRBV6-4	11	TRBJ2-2	ASSDGAAGELF
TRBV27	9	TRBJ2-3	ASRKGDTQY
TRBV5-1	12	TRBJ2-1	ASSTQTTYNEQF
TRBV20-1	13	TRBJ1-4	SARAPGQTNEKLF
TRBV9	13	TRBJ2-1	ASSVATSFLNEQF
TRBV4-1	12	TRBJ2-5	ASSPRVLKETQY
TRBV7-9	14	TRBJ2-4	ASSLVTPQSYNEQY
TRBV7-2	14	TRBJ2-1	ASSLAPSGGRNEQF
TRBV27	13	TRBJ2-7	ASSAMGGPGDEQY
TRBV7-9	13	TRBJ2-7	ASSSYPGLDDEQY
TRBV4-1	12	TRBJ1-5	ASSPMAGKQPQH
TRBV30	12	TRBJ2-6	AWWAGAGANVLT
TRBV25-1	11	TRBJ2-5	ASRIDYQETQY
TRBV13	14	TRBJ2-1	ASSLPPAEAYNERF
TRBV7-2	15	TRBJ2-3	ACSLMGLAVGTDTQY
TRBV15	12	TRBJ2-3	ATSRGGGSDTQY
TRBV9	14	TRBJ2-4	ASSVEGSLAKNIQY
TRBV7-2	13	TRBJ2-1	ASSFSTGGYNKQF
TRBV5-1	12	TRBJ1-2	ASSKGLTNYGYT
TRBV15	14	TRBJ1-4	ATSRGDSATNEKLF
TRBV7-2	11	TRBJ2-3	ASSSDLTDTQY
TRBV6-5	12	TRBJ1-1	ASSDDGQVDEAF
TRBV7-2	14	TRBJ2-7	ASSSRPGTVFVEQY
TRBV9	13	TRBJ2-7	ASSVDGTHYNEQY
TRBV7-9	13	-	ASSLDRSTQETQY
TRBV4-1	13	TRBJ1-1	ASSQVAAGKGEAF
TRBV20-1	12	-	SALGGLSYNEQY
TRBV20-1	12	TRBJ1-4	SARGGGSGEKLF
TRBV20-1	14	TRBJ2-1	SARSRLAEGYNEQF
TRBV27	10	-	ASRGHKYEQY
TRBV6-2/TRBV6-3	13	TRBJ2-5	ASSYGIGFQETQY
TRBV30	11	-	ACRDRGYNEQY
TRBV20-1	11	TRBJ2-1	SAMALRGKEQF
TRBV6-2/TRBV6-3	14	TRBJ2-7	ASSLTLTSVSYEQY
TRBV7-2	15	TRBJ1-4	ASSLVFSTDLGEKLF
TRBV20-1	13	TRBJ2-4	SAREGQGWNNEQY
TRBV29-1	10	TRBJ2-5	SEGTPWETQY
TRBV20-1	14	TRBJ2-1	SASNSGEGGYNEQF
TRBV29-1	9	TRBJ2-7	SLHSYNEQY
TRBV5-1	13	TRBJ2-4	ASSLTSGVKNIQY
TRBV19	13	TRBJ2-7	ASSAGLAGSHEQY
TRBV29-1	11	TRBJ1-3	SVRGAGGNTIY